This T cell receptor (beta chain) was captured by sequencing in a study of tumor-infiltrating lymphocytes in oesophageal squamous cell carcinoma. TCRdb fed the PCR reads into MiXCR, producing one record per CDR3 protein. The sample lists 15,000 to 20,000 distinct CDR3 sequences; 40% to 55% were seen once. The junction had 12 bases not matched to a gene; V was cut back by 8 bases and J by 7 bases. The CDR3 covers 15 residues. Germline CDR1 and CDR2: LNHDA and SQIVND (reference sequence). V usage is TRBV19 and J usage is TRBJ2-7; 12 bases map to TRBD2. Sequenced: esophageal tumor tissue. This TCR came from a male donor with esophageal squamous cell carcinoma. The CDR3 DNA follows: TGTGCCAGTCTTCGGACTAGCGGGATTTACGATGAGCAGTACTTC. The encoded protein is CASLRTSGIYDEQYF.